This record covers a single TCR beta chain. The data are from a study of blood T cell repertoires in COVID-19. Study-level information: Donors in the United States, Italy and Spain gave samples during acute or convalescent COVID-19. Sample material is recorded as cDNA or gDNA derived from T cells, B-cell-depleted T cells, or PBMCs.

The CDR3 runs 17 residues. Germline loops: CDR1 SGHTA, CDR2 FQGNSA. Trimming shortened V by 2 bases and J by 6 bases, and 22 bases separated the two germline ends. In the original processing: Reference gene primer amplification in the assay estimated nucleated cell counts. Some clones are missing from TCRdb's copy, which holds only in-frame ones; the method was immunoSEQ multiplex PCR. The D gene and trimming were derived from the DNA, and the V and J assignments and clone size from that table. The top ten clones hold less than 20% of a sample with around 200,000 clones, approximately 80% of them seen once.

The specimen sequenced was peripheral blood. The source is an elderly woman with active or convalescent COVID-19. The V call is TRBV7-2, the J call TRBJ1-1; tentative D call: TRBD1 (6 bases). The CDR3 DNA sequence: TGTGCCAGCAGCTTAAAGTACCAGGGGCGAAGGGACGCTGAAGCTTTCTTT. Protein product: CASSLKYQGRRDAEAFF.